This is a list of T cell receptor beta chains from one sample in a study of read filtering for tumor transcriptome and immune sequencing. TCRdb called the reads again in MiXCR, with one record for every CDR3 protein. Seen here are tens of thousands of distinct CDR3 sequences, approximately 22% observed once, and the top ten hold roughly a sixth. The sample was a population of CD138-negative cells sorted from bone marrow. These receptors were collected from a donor at least 40 years old with multiple myeloma. Both conserved end residues are part of each CDR3. D genes are given only for firm matches. Clone size appears in some rows only: once, few, many, or a class for an expanded clone.

CDR3 DNA | CDR3 protein | CDR3 length | D gene | clone size | J gene | V gene
TGTGCCAGCTCACCAACAGGGGCCTCCCGGGAGGAGCAGTACTTC | CASSPTGASREEQYF | 15 | NA | many | TRBJ2-7 | TRBV18
TGCGCCAGCCGCTTGGAGCTAGGCGCGTATGGCTACACCTTC | CASRLELGAYGYTF | 14 | NA | NA | TRBJ1-2 | TRBV5-1
TGCAGCGTCGGCTACTCCTACAATGAGCAGTTCTTC | CSVGYSYNEQFF | 12 | NA | many | TRBJ2-1 | TRBV29-1
TGTGCCAGCAGCGACGGACAGGGGGCGCTTCGCAATGAGCAGTTCTTC | CASSDGQGALRNEQFF | 16 | TRBD1 | many | TRBJ2-1 | TRBV11-1
TGTGCCAGCAGCTCGGGACTAGCGGGCCGCACAGATACGCAGTATTTT | CASSSGLAGRTDTQYF | 16 | TRBD2 | many | TRBJ2-3 | TRBV7-3
TGCGCCAGCAGCTTGGCCGTGTCAGGCGGAGCTCAGTTCTTC | CASSLAVSGGAQFF | 14 | NA | many | TRBJ2-1 | TRBV5-1
TGCGCCAGCAGCTTGGGAACTAGCGGGAAACGTGAGCAGTTCTTC | CASSLGTSGKREQFF | 15 | TRBD2 | NA | TRBJ2-1 | TRBV5-1
TGCAGTGCTAGAGATCACCTAACGGGTATGAACACTGAAGCTTTCTTT | CSARDHLTGMNTEAFF | 16 | NA | many | TRBJ1-1 | TRBV20-1
TGCGCCAGCAGCCCGACCGAAGTGAGTAGCAATCAGCCCCAGCATTTT | CASSPTEVSSNQPQHF | 16 | NA | NA | TRBJ1-5 | TRBV4-1
TGCAGTGCTACCCGACCCTCTGACAATGAGCAGTTCTTC | CSATRPSDNEQFF | 13 | NA | many | TRBJ2-1 | TRBV20-1
TGTGCCAGCAGCCTGACATATCGAGAGACCCAGTACTTC | CASSLTYRETQYF | 13 | NA | many | TRBJ2-5 | TRBV12-3/TRBV12-4
TGTGCCAGCAGTTCCCCAGGGGGGGCCGGGGTTCAAGAGACCCAGTACTTC | CASSSPGGAGVQETQYF | 17 | NA | many | TRBJ2-5 | TRBV12-3/TRBV12-4
TGTGCCAGCAGCCAAGAGGCGGGATTAACAGATACGCAGTATTTT | CASSQEAGLTDTQYF | 15 | NA | NA | TRBJ2-3 | TRBV3-1
TGCGCCAGCAGCTTGGGGGGCGTGAACACTGAAGCTTTCTTT | CASSLGGVNTEAFF | 14 | NA | many | TRBJ1-1 | TRBV5-1
TGTGCCAGCAGTCAGGGGAGTCTCCCTCGAGGAACAGATACGCAGTATTTT | CASSQGSLPRGTDTQYF | 17 | NA | many | TRBJ2-3 | TRBV28
TGCGCCAGCAGCTTGCATACGGCGGACCTCTACGAGCAGTACTTC | CASSLHTADLYEQYF | 15 | NA | many | TRBJ2-7 | TRBV5-1
TGCAGCGTTGACGCCGGGACGAGTAATGAGCAGTTCTTC | CSVDAGTSNEQFF | 13 | NA | many | TRBJ2-1 | TRBV29-1
TGTGCCACCCAGGGGTCCCGGTATCAGCCCCAGCATTTT | CATQGSRYQPQHF | 13 | NA | NA | TRBJ1-5 | TRBV19
TGTGCCAGCAGCCACGGGGGCTTGGATGAGCAGTACTTC | CASSHGGLDEQYF | 13 | NA | few | TRBJ2-7 | TRBV14
TGTGCCAGCAGTCTTATCGGGGGGTTCACCGGGGAGCTGTTATTT | CASSLIGGFTGELLF | 15 | TRBD2 | NA | TRBJ2-2 | TRBV28
TGTGCCAGCAGCTTGATGGAGCAGCCCCAGCATTTT | CASSLMEQPQHF | 12 | NA | many | TRBJ1-5 | TRBV12-3/TRBV12-4
TGCAGTGCTAGGACTATCTCCCGGGGTTCGGCGGCCCTAGCCAAAAACATTCAGTACTTC | CSARTISRGSAALAKNIQYF | 20 | NA | many | TRBJ2-4 | TRBV20-1
TGTGCCAGCAGCGTAGGTAGCGGGGGGGCTGAGACCCAGTACTTC | CASSVGSGGAETQYF | 15 | TRBD2 | few | TRBJ2-5 | TRBV9
TGTGCCAGCAGCTATCGGGGGGGAGGGAATCAGCCCCAGCATTTT | CASSYRGGGNQPQHF | 15 | NA | many | TRBJ1-5 | TRBV7-2
TGTGCCAGCAGCGAACAGGGCATGAACACTGAAGCTTTCTTT | CASSEQGMNTEAFF | 14 | NA | many | TRBJ1-1 | TRBV13
TGTGCCAGCAGCTTAAGGTCAACTAATGAAAAACTGTTTTTT | CASSLRSTNEKLFF | 14 | NA | many | TRBJ1-4 | TRBV5-6
TGTGCCAGCAGTTACTCGGGCAGGGGCACAGATACGCAGTATTTT | CASSYSGRGTDTQYF | 15 | NA | many | TRBJ2-3 | TRBV6-5
TGCAGTGCTGGGGACAGGGGCTACGAGCAGTACTTC | CSAGDRGYEQYF | 12 | TRBD1 | many | TRBJ2-7 | TRBV20-1
TGTGCCAGCAGTGATTGGTACGAGCAGTACTTC | CASSDWYEQYF | 11 | NA | many | TRBJ2-7 | TRBV2
TGTGCCAGCGGAAACACATCTGAGGGCACTGAAGCTTTCTTT | CASGNTSEGTEAFF | 14 | NA | many | TRBJ1-1 | TRBV7-9
TGTGCCAGTAGGACAGGGGTAATCGGGGCCAACGTCCTGACTTTC | CASRTGVIGANVLTF | 15 | TRBD1 | many | TRBJ2-6 | TRBV11-1
TGCGCCAGCAGCACAAGACAGGGGGGGCCGAACACCGGGGAGCTGTTTTTT | CASSTRQGGPNTGELFF | 17 | TRBD1 | many | TRBJ2-2 | TRBV5-1
TGCAGCGTTGAAGATCCGGCCGGGACAGCCACCACAGATACGCAGTATTTT | CSVEDPAGTATTDTQYF | 17 | TRBD1 | many | TRBJ2-3 | TRBV29-1
TGCAGTGCTAGTACGGTTTCTAGCGGGCAAGGGACCCAGCACTTC | CSASTVSSGQGTQHF | 15 | TRBD2 | NA | TRBJ2-5 | TRBV20-1
TGCAGTGCTAGACCTACCCGGGACAGGATTTCACCCCTCCACTTT | CSARPTRDRISPLHF | 15 | TRBD1 | many | TRBJ1-6 | TRBV20-1
TGTGCCACCAGTGAGGGGTCTTACTTCTATGGCTACACCTTC | CATSEGSYFYGYTF | 14 | NA | NA | TRBJ1-2 | TRBV24-1
TGTGCCAGCTTCGGCGGCACAGGGGGGCAGCCCCAGCATTTT | CASFGGTGGQPQHF | 14 | TRBD1 | many | TRBJ1-5 | TRBV28
TGTGCCAGCAGCCAAGATCTTGCGGGGAAGAACACCGGGGAGCTGTTTTTT | CASSQDLAGKNTGELFF | 17 | NA | medium-sized | TRBJ2-2 | TRBV3-1
TGCAGTGCTAGAGATCCGGGGCGGGAGGCCCACACCGGGGAGCTGTTTTTT | CSARDPGREAHTGELFF | 17 | TRBD2 | NA | TRBJ2-2 | TRBV20-1
TGTGCCAGCAGCTACCGCCGGGACAGGGGGTTCGAGGAGCAGTTCTTC | CASSYRRDRGFEEQFF | 16 | TRBD1 | NA | TRBJ2-1 | TRBV5-6
TGTGCCAGCAGCCCCTGGACAGGGGGTTCCTACAATGAGCAGTTCTTC | CASSPWTGGSYNEQFF | 16 | TRBD1 | medium-sized | TRBJ2-1 | TRBV7-9
TGTGCCAGCAACTCAGAGCTGGGGACTGAAGCTTTCTTT | CASNSELGTEAFF | 13 | NA | NA | TRBJ1-1 | TRBV7-9
TGTGCCAGTGGACTAGCGGGGTCAGGGGCCACAGATACGCAGTATTTT | CASGLAGSGATDTQYF | 16 | TRBD2 | NA | TRBJ2-3 | TRBV19
TGCAGCGCCTATCCCGGCTCCTACAATGAGCAGTTCTTC | CSAYPGSYNEQFF | 13 | NA | many | TRBJ2-1 | TRBV29-1
TGTGCCAGCAGTTCTAATACGTATGGCTACTCCTTC | CASSSNTYGYSF | 12 | NA | once | TRBJ1-2 | TRBV28
TGCGCCAGCAGCCTAAACTTCGGAGGAGCCGGGGAGCTGTTTTTT | CASSLNFGGAGELFF | 15 | NA | many | TRBJ2-2 | TRBV4-1
TGTGCCAGCAGCGCGACCCGTAATTCACCCCTCCACTTT | CASSATRNSPLHF | 13 | NA | NA | TRBJ1-6 | TRBV12-3/TRBV12-4